A selection of T cell receptor beta chains follows, all from one sample in a study of T-cell reconstitution after alpha-beta-depleted transplantation in children. From the PCR reads, TCRdb called clonotypes with MiXCR, one entry per CDR3 protein. The sample has over 150,000 distinct CDR3 sequences; under 8.5% are singletons. The sequenced sample was PBMCs, obtained before TCRalphabeta/CD19-depleted stem cell transplant. These receptors originate from a boy aged 2 to 9 with acute lymphoblastic leukemia, due to receive a stem cell transplant. Each CDR3 is given without its conserved first and last residue. The order of the fields is V gene, J gene, CDR3 protein.

>TRBV29-1|TRBJ1-4
SVEQVGYKKLF
>TRBV4-3|TRBJ2-1
ASSPGLAGGEQF
>TRBV2|TRBJ1-5
ASTSWGGGGQPQH
>TRBV12-3/TRBV12-4|TRBJ2-3
ASSFASGSSTDTQY
>TRBV28|TRBJ2-2
ASSPRGVSNTGELF
>TRBV20-1|TRBJ2-5
CARDPTTSGVQETQY
>TRBV28|TRBJ1-6
ASSYAGGGAGSPLH
>TRBV29-1|TRBJ1-2
SALPGTGPTQGYT
>TRBV12-3/TRBV12-4|TRBJ1-5
ASSLRGARNQPQH
>TRBV7-8|TRBJ2-5
ASSFGQGARRETQY
>TRBV20-1|TRBJ2-2
SARGWGSVRGELF
>TRBV3-1|TRBJ2-7
ASSPRTSGSSYEQY
>TRBV7-2|TRBJ1-4
ASSLGGGDEKLF
>TRBV10-3|TRBJ2-7
AISRDRAADEQY
>TRBV3-1|TRBJ1-2
ASRPGSNYGYT
>TRBV4-1|TRBJ2-5
ASSHASGVQETQY
>TRBV30|TRBJ2-5
AWSGNWDTDMY
>TRBV7-2|TRBJ2-1
ASSLTGGSLSSYNEQF
>TRBV29-1|TRBJ2-1
SARTASGLYNEQF
>TRBV18|TRBJ1-4
ASSPLTGFATNEKLF
>TRBV5-1|TRBJ1-1
ASSPTPGMTEAF
>TRBV12-3/TRBV12-4|TRBJ2-3
ASSLDGGPDTQY
>TRBV5-1|TRBJ2-3
ATTPGETTDTQY
>TRBV15|TRBJ2-2
ATSREAGGVTGELF
>TRBV29-1|TRBJ2-7
SVEIPGTHYEQY
>TRBV2|TRBJ2-1
ASSSHVSSYNEQF
>TRBV3-1|TRBJ2-5
ASSLSRGVAGGKETQY
>TRBV20-1|TRBJ2-7
SARDGGKVYEQY
>TRBV14|TRBJ2-7
ASRPGTAYEQY
>TRBV28|TRBJ1-5
ASAFNQPQH
>TRBV4-3|TRBJ2-7
ASSQELGPYEQY
>TRBV18|TRBJ2-3
ASSPADRYTDTQY
>TRBV20-1|TRBJ2-7
CARDPRQGISYEQY
>TRBV4-3|TRBJ2-7
ASSHETGDGSEQY
>TRBV29-1|TRBJ2-7
SVGHLGAYEQY
>TRBV28|TRBJ1-5
ASSLSLSINQPQH
>TRBV6-2/TRBV6-3|TRBJ2-3
ASRIETSGSGTDTQY
>TRBV5-1|TRBJ2-4
ASSLGLALAKNIQY
>TRBV12-3/TRBV12-4|TRBJ2-1
ASSLSPRANEQF
>TRBV10-3|TRBJ2-7
AISGVDPPGPYEQY
>TRBV7-9|TRBJ2-3
ASSLATRRGTDTQY